Sequencing of this TCR beta chain was carried out in a study of CD8+ T cells in alopecia areata. Study-level information: Treatment of the treated patients consisted of oral tofacitinib, 5 to 10 mg twice daily. Tofacitinib lasted 6 to 18 months, then 6 months off drug.

This clone was counted a single time. Its specificity is unknown. Lesional scalp punch biopsies and peripheral blood came from alopecia areata patients. Sequencing templates came from extracted RNA that was reverse transcribed into cDNA. TCRdb's copy holds only in-frame clones and misses some; the assay was immunoSEQ multiplex PCR. The sample shows some 170,000 clones, approximately 59% of them seen only once. Notes on the study in general: Scalp samples also yield sequences of resident alphabeta T cells from normal skin.

Germline lookup yields CDR1 SGHDN and CDR2 FVKESK. The CDR3 runs to 16 residues. Trimming shortened V by 2 bases and J by 2 bases, and 14 bases separated the two germline ends. The specimen was CD4+ T cells sorted from blood, collected at week 0. This sequence originates from a human donor with alopecia areata. The J gene is TRBJ2-3, the V gene TRBV14, with a possible D match to TRBD2 (7 bases). The CDR3 region is CASSQPWGGHTDTQYF. The DNA for the CDR3 is TGTGCCAGCAGCCAACCGTGGGGGGGACACACAGATACGCAGTATTTT.